This T cell receptor (beta chain) is from a study of cytomegalovirus exposure and HLA in healthy donors. Germline V gives CDR1 MGHRA, CDR2 YSYEKL. Deletions cut 0 bases from V and 1 base from J, with 7 bases between. The CDR3 contains 15 residues. The PCR made use of 60 Vbeta and 13 Jbeta primers. Using immunoSEQ multiplex PCR, the repertoire was profiled, and TCRdb retains in-frame clones only, with some absent. The table records under 200,000 clones, 65% to 90% of them present only once. The chain carries TRBV4-1 and TRBJ2-4, with D unresolved. The sequencing sample was made of PBMCs. The source of this sequence is a man between 45 and 60 years old in good health and CMV-seropositive. The CDR3 loop reads CASSQDHRAKNIQYF. The CDR3 region has the DNA TGCGCCAGCAGCCAAGATCACCGGGCCAAAAACATTCAGTACTTC.